Following are 9 T cell receptor beta chains from one sample sequenced in a study of immune evolution from preneoplasia to lung adenocarcinoma. Libraries were prepared by immunoSEQ multiplex PCR; TCRdb keeps only in-frame clonotypes and omits some of them. The sample contains under 15,000 clones, over 65% of which appear only once. Sample: FFPE tissue from an adenomatous hyperplasia lung lesion. Subset of the sample: atypical adenomatous hyperplasia (AAH), lung preneoplasia. Source of these receptors: a person aged 50-75 years with lung adenocarcinoma.

Turning to this clone: Other DNA variants within this sample encode the same CDR3. The rearrangement links TRBV4-1 to TRBJ2-1; D is possibly TRBD1 (7 bases). CDR1 and CDR2 (germline): MGHRA, YSYEKL. Deletions cut 4 bases from V and 2 bases from J, with 12 bases between. The CDR3 runs to 15 residues. This chain's CDR3 is CASSRGTATYNEQFF. The CDR3 nucleotides read TGCGCCAGCAGCCGCGGGACAGCCACCTACAATGAGCAGTTCTTC.

The chain uses TRBV5-1 and TRBJ2-5; D is uncertain. The germline V gene encodes CDR1 SGHRS and CDR2 YFSETQ. V shed 2 bases and J shed 7 bases, with 15 bases lying between them. The CDR3 length is 14 residues. The CDR3 here is CASSFGQSSGTQYF. The CDR3 nucleotides are TGCGCCAGCAGCTTCGGGCAGTCCTCGGGGACCCAGTACTTC.

V is TRBV30 and J is TRBJ2-7, with a possible D match to TRBD2 (6 bases). This CDR3 region has 15 residues. Per germline, CDR1 GTSNPN and CDR2 SVGIG (reference sequence). Trimming shortened V by 3 bases and J by 3 bases, and 18 bases separated the two germline ends. The CDR3 region has the DNA TGTGCCTGGAGGTCGGGCCTCCGGGGGTTCTACGAGCAGTACTTC. Protein sequence: CAWRSGLRGFYEQYF. Using reference TRBV30 and TRBJ2-7 for the parts outside the CDR3, the full variable domain is SQTIHQWPATLVQPVGSPLSLECTVEGTSNPNLYWYRQAAGRGLQLLFYSVGIGQISSEVPQNLSASRPQDRQFILSSKKLLLSDSGFYLCAWRSGLRGFYEQYFGPGTRLTVT.

This chain connects TRBV29-1 to TRBJ2-1; perhaps TRBD1 as D (6 bases). CDR1 and CDR2 (germline): SQVTM, ANQGSEA. This CDR3 contains 15 residues. Trimming stripped 7 bases from V and 9 bases from J, with 25 bases between. The DNA for the CDR3 is TGCAGCGGCTCAACCCCCGCTAGCCCACAGGGTGAGCAGTTCTTC. Protein sequence: CSGSTPASPQGEQFF.

This chain joins TRBV13 and TRBJ2-5; D possibly uses TRBD1 or TRBD2 (5 bases each). CDR1 is PRHDT, CDR2 FYEKMQ, per germline (reference sequence). Trimming removed 1 base from V and 6 bases from J, with 9 bases in between. The CDR3 has 13 amino acids. The CDR3 coding sequence is TGTGCCAGCAGCTTAGAGGGACGACAGACCCAGTACTTC. It is translated as CASSLEGRQTQYF.

V and J are TRBV19 and TRBJ1-5; 11 bases are shared with TRBD1. This CDR3 has 17 amino acids. Unmatched junction bases numbered 10, after V lost 5 bases and J lost 4 bases. Germline loops: CDR1 LNHDA, CDR2 SQIVND (reference sequence). The chain's CDR3 is CASSPRDRGNRNQPQHF. DNA of the CDR3: TGTGCCAGTAGTCCGCGGGACAGGGGGAATCGGAATCAGCCCCAGCATTTT. The whole variable domain, filled in from reference TRBV19 and TRBJ1-5, reads DGGITQSPKYLFRKEGQNVTLSCEQNLNHDAMYWYRQDPGQGLRLIYYSQIVNDFQKGDIAEGYSVSREKKESFPLTVTSAQKNPTAFYLCASSPRDRGNRNQPQHFGDGTRLSIL.

This sequence joins TRBV6-5 and TRBJ2-7; D possibly corresponds to TRBD1 (6 bases). CDR3 length: 14 amino acids. V dropped 6 bases and J dropped 7 bases, with 19 bases sitting between them. Germline V gives CDR1 MNHEY, CDR2 SVGAGI. CDR3 protein: CASSLETGMKEQYF. The CDR3 DNA follows: TGTGCCAGCAGCCTCGAGACAGGAATGAAAGAGCAGTACTTC.

The genes are TRBV18 and TRBJ1-2, with 11 positions matching TRBD1. The V gene end was trimmed by 3 bases and the J gene end by 7 bases; junction bases not matched to a gene: 19. Germline assignment: CDR1 KGHSH and CDR2 LQKENI. The CDR3 is 19 residues long. The CDR3 nucleotides are TGTGCCAGCTCACCGACGGACAGGGGGCGCATTGATTCCGGTTCTGGCTACACCTTC. Residues: CASSPTDRGRIDSGSGYTF.

J is TRBJ1-1 and V is TRBV10-2; a possible D gene is TRBD1 (5 bases). The length of the CDR3 is 14 residues. Per the germline V gene, CDR1 is WSHSY and CDR2 is SAAADI. The V end was cut by 3 bases, the J end by 5 bases, with 13 bases between. CDR3 loop: CASSEGQMGTEAFF. CDR3 sequence (DNA): TGCGCCAGCAGTGAAGGACAAATGGGGACTGAAGCTTTCTTT.